The next 17 T cell receptor beta chains were all read from a single sample in a study of blood T cell repertoires in COVID-19. Profiled with immunoSEQ multiplex PCR; TCRdb holds only in-frame clones, not every one. Of approximately 350,000 clones listed, approximately 84% are singletons. Sequenced material: PBMCs or T cells enriched from blood (not recorded which). These receptors were obtained from a woman aged 25 to 39 who had recovered from COVID-19.

The rearrangement joins TRBV5-1 to TRBJ2-7, with TRBD2 as a possible D gene (5 bases). V was pared by 4 bases and J by 2 bases, with 7 bases between. CDR3 size: 12 residues. Germline V gives CDR1 SGHRS, CDR2 YFSETQ. CDR3 loop: CASSQTTYEQYF. CDR3 nucleotides: TGCGCCAGCAGCCAGACTACCTACGAGCAGTACTTC.

The chain carries TRBV9 and TRBJ2-4; TRBD2 agrees at 9 bases. Germline CDR1 reads SGDLS; CDR2 reads YYNGEE. The CDR3 sequence is 13 residues long. V trimming: 3 bases; J trimming: 10 bases; junction bases outside the gene matches: 5. CDR3 DNA: TGTGCCAGCAGCGCCGGACTAGCGAGTATTCAGTACTTC. This sequence encodes CASSAGLASIQYF.

The CDR3 loop is CASSPITGLPSTDTQYF. CDR3 sequence (DNA): TGTGCCAGCAGCCCTATCACGGGACTCCCCTCTACAGATACGCAGTATTTT. The chain carries TRBV7-8 and TRBJ2-3, with D possibly matching TRBD2 (6 bases). The CDR3 contains 17 residues. The germline V and J ends were trimmed by 5 bases and 3 bases, with 21 bases remaining between them. Germline CDR1 SGHVS, CDR2 FQNEAQ.

This chain links TRBV24-1 with TRBJ2-1, with TRBD2 matching over 7 bases. Germline CDR1 and CDR2: KGHDR and SFDVKD. CDR3 length: 15 residues. V lost 6 bases to trimming and J lost 5 bases; unmatched junction nucleotides: 9. CDR3 in amino acids: CATSTSGTKDNEQFF. The CDR3 bases are TGTGCCACCAGTACCTCCGGGACTAAAGACAATGAGCAGTTCTTC.

V usage is TRBV9 and J usage is TRBJ2-1; maybe TRBD1 (6 bases). Germline V gene data show CDR1 as SGDLS and CDR2 as YYNGEE. The CDR3 totals 16 residues. Trimming stripped 4 bases from V and 8 bases from J, with 22 bases between. CDR3 sequence: CASSFHVQGSPHEQFF. CDR3 DNA: TGTGCCAGCAGCTTCCACGTCCAGGGGTCCCCCCATGAGCAGTTCTTC.

The chain combines TRBV10-3 with TRBJ2-7; D uncertain. V lost 7 bases and J 0 bases, leaving 7 bases between the germline ends. The CDR3 length is 12 residues. Germline V lookup: CDR1 ENHRY, CDR2 SYGVKD. The CDR3 region has the DNA TGTGCCATCATGGGCAGCTCCTACGAGCAGTACTTC. Protein product: CAIMGSSYEQYF.

On this clone: The junction departs from germline at one end; a sequencing error may be responsible. The chain employs TRBV7-7 and TRBJ2-1; 8 bases are a match to TRBD1. Germline CDR1 reads SSHAT; CDR2 reads FNYEAQ (reference sequence). This CDR3 is 17 amino acids long. The CDR3 nucleotides read TGTGCTAGCAGCCCCCGGGCGGGGCAGGGGGCTTACAATGAGCAGTTCTTC. This gives the protein CASSPRAGQGAYNEQFF.

This clone was observed a handful of times. The CDR3 nucleotides read TGTGCCAGTAGCGGGAAAAGAGATCAGCCCCAGCATTTT. It specifies CASSGKRDQPQHF. The chain employs TRBV19 and TRBJ1-5; D is ambiguous. CDR1 and CDR2 (germline): LNHDA, SQIVND (reference sequence). Trimming shortened V by 6 bases and J by 5 bases, and 11 bases separated the two germline ends. The CDR3 sequence is 13 residues long.

V gene TRBV12-3 or TRBV12-4 combines with J gene TRBJ1-1; D remains ambiguous. CDR3 size: 12 residues. Trimming cost V 3 bases and J 5 bases, with 7 bases left between them. The CDR3 nucleotides read TGTGCCAGCAGTTTTCTGAGGACTGAAGCTTTCTTT. Amino acid sequence: CASSFLRTEAFF.

The chain carries TRBV19 and TRBJ1-2; 7 positions match TRBD1. V trimming: 7 bases; J trimming: 6 bases; junction bases outside the gene matches: 5. The CDR3 is 12 amino acids. Per the germline V gene, CDR1 is LNHDA and CDR2 is SQIVND (reference sequence). The CDR3 protein is CASNDRVDGYTF. CDR3 nucleotides: TGTGCCAGTAACGACAGGGTGGATGGCTACACCTTC.

The chain has TRBV5-1 and TRBJ1-1; 8 positions match TRBD1. CDR3 size: 17 residues. Per germline, CDR1 SGHRS and CDR2 YFSETQ. V shed 4 bases, J shed 4 bases, and the junction held 15 bases outside the gene matches. The DNA for the CDR3 is TGCGCCAGCAGCCCTGTCCCGGGACAGGTTTGGGGCACTGAAGCTTTCTTT. Amino acids: CASSPVPGQVWGTEAFF.

The V call is TRBV4-1, the J call TRBJ2-7; 10 bases fit TRBD2. CDR3 size: 14 residues. Trimming cost V 3 bases and J 3 bases; bases outside gene matches: 2. CDR1 and CDR2 (germline): MGHRA, YSYEKL. The CDR3 loop is CASSHGTSVYEQYF. CDR3 nucleotide sequence: TGCGCCAGCAGCCACGGGACTAGCGTCTACGAGCAGTACTTC.

A note on this clone: Other DNA sequences of this sample code for an identical CDR3. V and J are TRBV5-1 and TRBJ1-4; TRBD1 matches at 7 bases. CDR1 is SGHRS and CDR2 is YFSETQ in the germline V gene. J lost 2 bases, V lost 4 bases, and 2 bases had no gene match. This CDR3 is 14 amino acids long. CDR3: CASSRDSTNEKLFF. CDR3 DNA sequence: TGCGCCAGCAGCCGGGACAGCACTAATGAAAAACTGTTTTTT.

The chain uses TRBV28 and TRBJ1-5; D is perhaps TRBD1 (6 bases). V shed 4 bases and J shed 3 bases, with 7 bases lying between them. The V gene's germline CDR1 is MDHEN and CDR2 SYDVKM. The CDR3 extends over 13 amino acids. CDR3 in amino acids: CASSWTVNQPQHF. The CDR3, as DNA: TGTGCCAGCAGTTGGACAGTCAATCAGCCCCAGCATTTT.

V gene TRBV3-1 (or the pseudogene TRBV3-2) combines with J gene TRBJ2-1, with D perhaps TRBD2 (5 bases). Germline V gives CDR1 LGHDT, CDR2 YNNKEL (reference sequence). V shed 3 bases and J shed 2 bases, with 8 bases lying between them. This CDR3 spans 14 amino acids. The CDR3 here is CASSHRTAYNEQFF. CDR3 DNA sequence: TGTGCCAGCAGCCACCGGACTGCCTACAATGAGCAGTTCTTC.

J is TRBJ1-3 and V is TRBV14; no clear D gene. Germline V lookup: CDR1 SGHDN, CDR2 FVKESK. Trimming cost V 1 base and J 4 bases, with 5 bases left between them. The CDR3 loop spans 13 amino acids. CDR3 DNA: TGTGCCAGCAGCCAAGGCGCCGGAAACACCATATATTTT. Translation gives CASSQGAGNTIYF.

This clone was seen only once. The chain carries TRBV28 and TRBJ2-3; 7 nucleotides agree with TRBD2. Germline loops: CDR1 MDHEN, CDR2 SYDVKM. This CDR3 contains 15 residues. V lost 3 bases to trimming and J lost 3 bases; unmatched junction nucleotides: 6. CDR3 sequence reads: CASSFAGEGTDTQYF. In DNA, the CDR3 is TGTGCCAGCAGTTTTGCGGGAGAGGGGACAGATACGCAGTATTTT.